This T cell receptor (beta chain) was recovered during a study of spatial heterogeneity in lung cancer. TCRdb ran MiXCR on the 5' RACE reads and lists one entry per CDR3 protein. Seen here are around 60,000 distinct CDR3 sequences, roughly 8% observed once, and the top ten hold over 13%. This CDR3 contains 16 residues. The V segment lost 4 bases and the J segment 5 bases; nucleotides outside the gene matches: 8. The V gene's germline CDR1 is DFQATT and CDR2 SNEGSKA (reference sequence). This clonotype was detected only a few times. The time point was: sample taken at primary tumor resection. Tumor, nontumor lung or frozen PBMC supplied whole RNA that was sequenced unsorted. There were 72 donors, all of them untreated patients with early-stage non-small cell lung cancer.

The clonotype was recovered from a female donor with early-stage non-small cell lung cancer. The chain employs TRBV20-1 and TRBJ2-5, with 15 bases that match TRBD2. The material was PBMCs, obtained at surgery. CDR3: CSAKGLAGGQGETQYF. The CDR3 nucleotides read TGCAGTGCTAAGGGACTAGCGGGAGGCCAAGGGGAGACCCAGTACTTC.